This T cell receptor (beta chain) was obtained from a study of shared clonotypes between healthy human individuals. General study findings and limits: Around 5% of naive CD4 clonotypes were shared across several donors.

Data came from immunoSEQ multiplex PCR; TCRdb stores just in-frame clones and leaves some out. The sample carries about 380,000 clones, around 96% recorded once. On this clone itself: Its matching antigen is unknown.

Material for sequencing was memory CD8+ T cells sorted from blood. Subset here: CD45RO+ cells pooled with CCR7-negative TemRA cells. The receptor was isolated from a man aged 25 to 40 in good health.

CDR3: CAITGTGKGGELFF. CDR3 coding DNA: TGTGCCATTACCGGGACAGGGAAAGGCGGGGAGCTGTTTTTT. V usage is TRBV10-3 and J usage is TRBJ2-2; the match to TRBD1 covers 9 bases. This CDR3 region has 14 residues. After removal of 9 bases from V and 7 bases from J, the junction contained 9 bases not matched to a gene. Per germline, CDR1 ENHRY and CDR2 SYGVKD.